These 10 T cell receptor beta chains share one sample of origin, sequenced in a study of T cell changes during pregnancy in multiple sclerosis. Sequenced by immunoSEQ multiplex PCR; TCRdb stores in-frame clones only, minus some. The sample lists 100,000 or so clones; about 91% were seen once. The material sequenced was peripheral blood, taken in the second trimester of pregnancy. These receptors all stem from a female donor with multiple sclerosis, enrolled in a pregnancy study.

This clone was found once. J is TRBJ2-2 and V is TRBV6-5; no definite D call. V was trimmed by 2 bases and J by 1 base, leaving 8 bases between them. Germline V gives CDR1 MNHEY, CDR2 SVGAGI. The CDR3 contains 15 residues. CDR3 sequence: CASSYLGLNTGELFF. The CDR3 bases are TGTGCCAGCAGTTACCTTGGCCTGAACACCGGGGAGCTGTTTTTT.

This chain links TRBV28 with TRBJ1-4, with TRBD1 identical over 8 bases. With 7 bases clipped from V and 5 bases from J, the junction kept 12 bases outside the gene matches. The CDR3 is 16 amino acids. Germline V lookup: CDR1 MDHEN, CDR2 SYDVKM. In nucleotides, the CDR3 is TGTGCCAGCACCTCACCGCAGGGGGCTAGGAATGAAAAACTGTTTTTT. The encoded protein is CASTSPQGARNEKLFF. Based on the CDR3 plus reference TRBV28 and TRBJ1-4, the full variable domain is DVKVTQSSRYLVKRTGEKVFLECVQDMDHENMFWYRQDPGLGLRLIYFSYDVKMKEKGDIPEGYSVSREKKERFSLILESASTNQTSMYLCASTSPQGARNEKLFFGSGTQLSVL.

The chain has TRBV5-1 and TRBJ2-7; D perhaps matches TRBD2 (6 bases). The CDR3 spans 13 residues. Trimming pared 0 bases from V and 4 bases from J, leaving 8 bases between. Germline V gene sequence: CDR1 SGHRS, CDR2 YFSETQ. The CDR3 DNA is TGCGCCAGCAGCTTGGGGGGAGGATACGAGCAGTACTTC. Translation: CASSLGGGYEQYF.

The chain carries TRBV19 and TRBJ2-2; D unclear. Germline loops: CDR1 LNHDA, CDR2 SQIVND (reference sequence). The CDR3 has 13 residues. V lost 4 bases to trimming and J lost 5 bases, with 8 bases between them. Written as DNA, the CDR3 is TGTGCCAGTAGTACTACAGTTACCGGGGAGCTGTTTTTT. This gives the protein CASSTTVTGELFF.

In nucleotides, the CDR3 is TGTGCCTGGACCCCGGGACAGGGGGCGCTTATTGACGAGAACACCTTC. Translation: CAWTPGQGALIDENTF. The chain links TRBV30 to TRBJ1-2; TRBD1 matches 12 bases. This CDR3 contains 16 residues. J was trimmed by 12 bases and V by 4 bases; bases with no gene match: 18. Germline-derived CDR1 and CDR2 are GTSNPN and SVGIG (reference sequence).

V usage is TRBV7-6 and J usage is TRBJ2-3; the match to TRBD2 covers 11 bases. Trimming cost V 5 bases and J 4 bases; bases outside gene matches: 5. Germline values: CDR1 SGHVS, CDR2 FNYEAQ. The CDR3 is 15 amino acids. CDR3 protein: CASSPSGRSSDTQYF. The DNA of the CDR3 is TGTGCCAGCAGCCCTAGCGGGAGGAGCTCAGATACGCAGTATTTT.

V gene TRBV6-1 combines with J gene TRBJ1-5; 10 bases are shared with TRBD1. Germline CDR1 and CDR2: MNHNS and SASEGT. CDR3 length: 14 residues. The V gene end was trimmed by 6 bases and the J gene end by 4 bases; junction bases not matched to a gene: 3. The chain's CDR3 is CASSQGQGNQPQHF. The CDR3 nucleotides are TGTGCCAGCAGCCAGGGACAGGGGAATCAGCCCCAGCATTTT.

The rearrangement uses TRBV19 and TRBJ2-1, with D unresolved. Trimming left V 6 bases short and J 8 bases short, with 11 bases between. This CDR3 is 12 amino acids long. Germline loops: CDR1 LNHDA, CDR2 SQIVND (reference sequence). The CDR3 region is CASRSPAHEQFF. CDR3 DNA: TGTGCCAGTAGATCACCCGCGCATGAGCAGTTCTTC.

This rearrangement joins TRBV5-1 to TRBJ2-5; 8 bases match TRBD1. Trimming at V came to 1 base and at J to 4 bases, leaving 12 bases not matched to a gene. This CDR3 is built from 17 residues. CDR1 is SGHRS, CDR2 YFSETQ, per germline. CDR3 in DNA: TGCGCCAGCAGCTTGTCCCCTGACAGGGGAGTCGTAGAGACCCAGTACTTC. This codes for CASSLSPDRGVVETQYF. Together with reference TRBV5-1 and TRBJ2-5, the CDR3 gives the full variable domain: KAGVTQTPRYLIKTRGQQVTLSCSPISGHRSVSWYQQTPGQGLQFLFEYFSETQRNKGNFPGRFSGRQFSNSRSEMNVSTLELGDSALYLCASSLSPDRGVVETQYFGPGTRLLVL.

This rearrangement joins TRBV27 to TRBJ2-7, with a tentative D call TRBD1 (6 bases). CDR1 and CDR2 from the germline V gene are MNHEY and SMNVEV (reference sequence). The CDR3 has 16 amino acids. The germline V and J ends were trimmed by 1 base and 6 bases, with 19 bases remaining between them. The CDR3 region has the DNA TGTGCCAGCAGTTTATTAGTTGGGACAACCCTTACCGAGCAGTACTTC. This codes for CASSLLVGTTLTEQYF.